This T cell receptor (beta chain) comes out of a study of shared clonotypes between healthy human individuals. For every subset, genomic DNA was evenly distributed across several immunoSEQ plates. It was about 0.3 ug DNA, roughly 28,000 T cell genomes, that went into each replicate PCR of unsorted PBMC. Profiled with immunoSEQ multiplex PCR; TCRdb holds only in-frame clones, not every one. This repertoire shows about 480,000 clones, 60% to 85% found once; its top ten account for 13%. The CDR3 has 16 amino acids. V dropped 0 bases and J dropped 8; count of bases not matched to a gene: 8. Germline values: CDR1 LGHNA, CDR2 YNFKEQ. Note on this clone: The antigen remains undetermined.

The study, taken as a whole, reports: Investigators expected sequencing depth to affect clonotype sharing among donors.

The chain joins TRBV4-2 to TRBJ1-4; 8 bases are a match to TRBD1. The sequenced sample consisted of PBMCs. This receptor was identified in a middle-aged woman in good health. Some clones in this sample may be carry-over from other donors' samples. The CDR3 spells CASSQDRGQEWEKLFF. The CDR3 nucleotides are TGTGCCAGCAGCCAAGATAGGGGACAGGAATGGGAAAAACTGTTTTTT.